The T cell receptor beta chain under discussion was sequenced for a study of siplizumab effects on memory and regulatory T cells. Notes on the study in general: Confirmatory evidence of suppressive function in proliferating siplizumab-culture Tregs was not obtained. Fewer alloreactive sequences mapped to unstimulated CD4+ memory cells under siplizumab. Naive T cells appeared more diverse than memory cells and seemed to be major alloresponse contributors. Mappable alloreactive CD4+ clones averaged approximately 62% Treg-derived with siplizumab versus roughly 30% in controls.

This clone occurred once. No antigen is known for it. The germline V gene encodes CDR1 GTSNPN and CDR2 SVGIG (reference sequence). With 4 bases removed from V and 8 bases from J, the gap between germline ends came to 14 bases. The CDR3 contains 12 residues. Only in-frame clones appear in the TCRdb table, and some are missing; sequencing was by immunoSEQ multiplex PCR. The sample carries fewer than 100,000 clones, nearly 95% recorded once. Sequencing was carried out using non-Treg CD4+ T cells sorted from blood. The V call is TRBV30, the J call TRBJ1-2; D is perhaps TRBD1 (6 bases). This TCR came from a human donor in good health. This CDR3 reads CAWTPGAGGYTF. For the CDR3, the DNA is TGTGCCTGGACCCCAGGGGCCGGAGGCTACACCTTC.